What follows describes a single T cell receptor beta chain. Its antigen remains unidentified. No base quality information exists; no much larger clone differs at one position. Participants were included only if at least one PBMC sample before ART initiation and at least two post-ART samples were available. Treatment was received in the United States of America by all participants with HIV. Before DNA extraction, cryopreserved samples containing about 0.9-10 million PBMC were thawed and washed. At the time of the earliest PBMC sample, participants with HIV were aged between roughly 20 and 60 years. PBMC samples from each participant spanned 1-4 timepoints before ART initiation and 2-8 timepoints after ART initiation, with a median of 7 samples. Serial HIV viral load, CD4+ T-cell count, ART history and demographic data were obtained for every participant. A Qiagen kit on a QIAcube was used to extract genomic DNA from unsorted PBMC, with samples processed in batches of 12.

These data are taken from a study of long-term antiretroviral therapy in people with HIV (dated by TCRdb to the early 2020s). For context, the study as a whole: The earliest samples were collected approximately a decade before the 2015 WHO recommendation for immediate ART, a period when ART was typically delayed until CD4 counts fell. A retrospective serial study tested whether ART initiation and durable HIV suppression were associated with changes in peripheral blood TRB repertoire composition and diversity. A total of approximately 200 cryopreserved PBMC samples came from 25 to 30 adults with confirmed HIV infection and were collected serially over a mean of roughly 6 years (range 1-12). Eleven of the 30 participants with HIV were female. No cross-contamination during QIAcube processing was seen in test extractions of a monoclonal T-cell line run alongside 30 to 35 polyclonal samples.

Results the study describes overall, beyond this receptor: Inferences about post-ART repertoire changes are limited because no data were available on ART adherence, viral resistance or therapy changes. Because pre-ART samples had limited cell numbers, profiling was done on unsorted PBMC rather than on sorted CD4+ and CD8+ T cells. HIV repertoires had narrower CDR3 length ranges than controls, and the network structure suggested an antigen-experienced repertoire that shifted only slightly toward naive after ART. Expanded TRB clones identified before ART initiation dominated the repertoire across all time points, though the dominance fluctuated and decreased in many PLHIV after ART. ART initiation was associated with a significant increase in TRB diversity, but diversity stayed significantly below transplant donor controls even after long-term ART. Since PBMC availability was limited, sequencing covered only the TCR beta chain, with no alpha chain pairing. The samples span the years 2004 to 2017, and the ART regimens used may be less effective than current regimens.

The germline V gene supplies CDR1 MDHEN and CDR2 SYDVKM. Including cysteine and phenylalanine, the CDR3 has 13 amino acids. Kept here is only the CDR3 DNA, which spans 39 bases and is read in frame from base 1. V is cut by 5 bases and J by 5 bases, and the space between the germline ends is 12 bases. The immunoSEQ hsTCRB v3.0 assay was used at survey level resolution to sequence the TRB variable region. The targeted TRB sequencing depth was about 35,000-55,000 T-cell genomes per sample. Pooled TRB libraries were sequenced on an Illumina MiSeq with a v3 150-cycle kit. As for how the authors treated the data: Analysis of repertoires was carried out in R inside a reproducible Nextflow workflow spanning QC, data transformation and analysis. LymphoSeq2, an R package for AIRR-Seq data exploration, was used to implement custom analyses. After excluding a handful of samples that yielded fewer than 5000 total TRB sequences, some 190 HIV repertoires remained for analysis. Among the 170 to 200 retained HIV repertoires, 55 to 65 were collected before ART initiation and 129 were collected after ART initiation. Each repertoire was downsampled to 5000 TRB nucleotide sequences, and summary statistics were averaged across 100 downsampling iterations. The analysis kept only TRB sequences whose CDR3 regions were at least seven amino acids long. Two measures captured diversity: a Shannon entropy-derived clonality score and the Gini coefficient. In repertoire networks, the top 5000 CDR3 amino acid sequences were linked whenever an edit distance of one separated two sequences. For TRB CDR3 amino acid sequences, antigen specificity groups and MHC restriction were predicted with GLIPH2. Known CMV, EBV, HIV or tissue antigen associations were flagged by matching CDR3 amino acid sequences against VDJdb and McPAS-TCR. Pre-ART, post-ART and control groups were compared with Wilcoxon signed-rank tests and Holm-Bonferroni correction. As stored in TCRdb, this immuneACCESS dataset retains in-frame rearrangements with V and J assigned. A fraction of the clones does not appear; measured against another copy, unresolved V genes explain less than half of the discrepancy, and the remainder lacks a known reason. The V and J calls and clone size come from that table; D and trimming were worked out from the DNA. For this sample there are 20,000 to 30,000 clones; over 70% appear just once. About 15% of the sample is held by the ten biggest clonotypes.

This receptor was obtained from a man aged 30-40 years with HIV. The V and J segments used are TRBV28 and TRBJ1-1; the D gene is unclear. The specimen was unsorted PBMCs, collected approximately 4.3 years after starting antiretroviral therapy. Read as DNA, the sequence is TGTGCCAGCAGTGTCAGAGGGAGGACTGAAGCTTTCTTT. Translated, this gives CASSVRGRTEAFF.